This T cell receptor (beta chain) was found in a study of shared clonotypes between healthy human individuals. Study results and limitations: Naive subsets tended to show greater estimated richness than memory subsets.

The test was conducted at deep level. TCRdb's copy holds only in-frame clones and misses some; the assay was immunoSEQ multiplex PCR. The data hold over 1.5 million clones, with 95% to 99% observed a single time. This clone is a singleton in its sample. Antigen: not known. The CDR3 sequence is 15 residues long. Trimming shortened V by 4 bases and J by 3 bases, and 15 bases separated the two germline ends. The V gene's germline CDR1 is SGHRS and CDR2 YFSETQ. The sample comprised naive CD4+ T cells sorted from blood. Subset here: CD45RA+ positively selected. This receptor was identified in a man aged 30-40 years in good health. The chain recombines TRBV5-1 with TRBJ2-3; D could derive from TRBD1 or TRBD2 (5 bases each). The CDR3 coding sequence is TGCGCCAGCAGCGAGGGGACCTCTTTGACAGATACGCAGTATTTT. It yields the protein CASSEGTSLTDTQYF.